This is a list of T cell receptor beta chains from one sample in a study of blood T cell repertoires in COVID-19. TCRdb keeps only in-frame clones here, not all; method: immunoSEQ multiplex PCR. Here the sample spans 240,000 or so clones, 88% being singletons. The source material was peripheral blood. The receptors derive from a woman aged 40 to 49 who had recovered from COVID-19. The CDR3 runs from the conserved cysteine through the conserved F or W. Clone size appears in some rows only: once, few, many, or a class for an expanded clone.

clone_size	v_call	j_call	cdr3_aa
.	TRBV9	TRBJ2-7	CASSPGLAGGPPYEQYF
.	TRBV18	TRBJ2-5	CASSPQGRWETQYF
.	TRBV2	TRBJ1-5	CASTDGYSNQPQHF
.	TRBV12-3/TRBV12-4	TRBJ2-3	CASSPTRDTQYF
once	TRBV4-1	TRBJ2-5	CASSPTGGKETQYF
.	TRBV5-4	TRBJ2-7	CASSPPSGPYEQYF
.	TRBV27	TRBJ1-2	CASSPRQGRGYTF
.	TRBV5-1	TRBJ2-1	CASSGEPSGRAQQFF
.	TRBV6-5	TRBJ1-1	CASSYLSTLNTEAFF
.	TRBV5-6	TRBJ2-3	CASSFGLAADTQYF
.	TRBV5-1	TRBJ1-1	CASSPDGQGATEAFF
.	TRBV6-5	TRBJ1-5	CASSFLQAHQPQHF
.	TRBV7-6	TRBJ2-1	CASSSSQGNEQFF
.	TRBV4-3	TRBJ2-1	CASSQTSGHNEQFF
.	TRBV5-1	TRBJ2-7	CASRVTGTVYEQYF
.	TRBV3-1/TRBV3-2	TRBJ2-2	CASSRAGGRYTGELFF
.	TRBV7-2	TRBJ2-1	CASSPGGRAGEQFF
.	TRBV6-2/TRBV6-3	TRBJ2-7	CASRPPGGEQYF
once	TRBV4-3	TRBJ2-7	CASSQDPGRGQYF
.	TRBV12-2	TRBJ2-2	CASRPGAGVYTGELFF
.	TRBV18	TRBJ2-6	CASSGLAGANVLTF
.	TRBV7-3	TRBJ2-7	CASGQGAGEQYF
.	TRBV11-2	TRBJ2-3	CASSLGATAGGADTQYF
.	TRBV6-5	TRBJ2-5	CARGLAQETQYF